This T cell receptor beta chain came from a study of T-cell reconstitution after alpha-beta-depleted transplantation in children. The ends were cut back, 6 bases at V and 7 bases at J, with 13 bases in the middle. The CDR3 has 13 residues. CDR1 is DFQATT, CDR2 SNEGSKA, per germline (reference sequence). This clonotype was recorded many times. The authors prepared the TCRbeta library with unique molecular identifiers. TCRdb itself ran the PCR reads through MiXCR, one entry per CDR3 protein. Of 120,000 or so distinct CDR3 sequences detected, 23% appear once; the ten largest clones hold roughly a tenth. This sequence originates from a male patient between 2 and 9 years old who had a stem cell transplant for chronic granulomatous disease, so the T cells may come from the graft donor. The rearrangement links TRBV20-1 to TRBJ1-6; D gene ambiguous. The specimen comprised PBMCs, mostly from graft donor cells, sampled 180 days after TCRalphabeta/CD19-depleted stem cell transplant. The CDR3 reads CSAPPGDNSPLHF. Written as DNA, the CDR3 is TGCAGTGCCCCCCCCGGTGACAATTCACCCCTCCACTTT.